There are a few counts of the clone carrying this T cell receptor beta chain. Its antigen remains unidentified. The data are from a study of T cells after yellow fever vaccination. Study-level findings and limits: The bulk population could contribute abundant contaminating clonotypes to FACS-sorted repertoires.

TCRdb called the 5' RACE reads again in MiXCR, with one record for every CDR3 protein. Of 120,000 or so distinct CDR3 sequences in the sample, around 9.8% were seen once. The receptor was derived from a man aged 18 to 35 who received the YFV17D yellow fever vaccine. Sequenced here: CD8+ T cells sorted from PBMCs, sampled on the day of the yellow fever booster vaccination.

CDR3 amino acids: CASSFLLTNTGELFF. The CDR3 nucleotides read TGTGCCAGCAGTTTCCTCTTAACGAACACCGGGGAGCTGTTTTTT. The chain carries TRBV6-2 or TRBV6-3 and TRBJ2-2; no definite D call. CDR3 length: 15 amino acids. Trimming pared 4 bases from V and 0 bases from J, leaving 9 bases between. CDR1 is MNHEY, CDR2 SVGEGT, per germline.